These 20 T cell receptor beta chains were sequenced from one sample in a study of CD8 T cells in ankylosing spondylitis (dated by TCRdb to about 2017). The receptor library was made with 5' RACE. The instrument was an Illumina HiSeq 2500. TCRdb passed the public sequencing reads through fastp at Q25 and MiXCR, retaining productive beta sequences. Identical CDR3 proteins give one entry, which carries the most common genes and DNA. The sample table holds 250,000 or so distinct CDR3 sequences, of which 15% to 20% were seen once. The biggest ten clones account for less than 35% of the sample. Material for sequencing was blood, either unsorted or a sorted T cell fraction (not recorded which). All receptors derive from a male donor with ankylosing spondylitis or in good health (not recorded which).

With respect to this clonotype: One end of the junction does not line up with germline, which may come from a read error. The gene calls are TRBV7-7 and TRBJ2-1; 8 bases are a match to TRBD2. The germline CDR1 and CDR2 sequences are SSHAT and FNYEAQ (reference sequence). The CDR3 is 16 residues long. The CDR3 here is CASSLGEAGEYNEQFF. CDR3 in DNA: TGTGCTAGCAGCTTAGGTGAAGCGGGAGAATACAATGAGCAGTTCTTC.

This clonotype has at least ten counts. This chain uses TRBV27 with TRBJ2-7; D is perhaps TRBD2 (5 bases). Germline CDR1 is MNHEY and CDR2 is SMNVEV (reference sequence). Trimming cost V 6 bases and J 4 bases, with 13 bases left between them. The CDR3 extends over 13 amino acids. CDR3 nucleotides: TGTGCCAGCAGACTCCGATGGGAGTACGAGCAGTACTTC. Residues: CASRLRWEYEQYF.

This clonotype occurred once. The chain links TRBV7-6 to TRBJ2-7; 7 bases are a match to TRBD2. The CDR3 totals 15 residues. The trim removed 1 base at V and 3 bases at J, leaving 6 bases unmatched. The V gene's germline CDR1 is SGHVS and CDR2 FNYEAQ. In nucleotides, the CDR3 is TGTGCCAGCAGCTTAGAGCGGGACTCCGTCTACGAGCAGTACTTC. Protein product: CASSLERDSVYEQYF.

The rearrangement joins TRBV6-5 to TRBJ2-7, with D possibly being TRBD2 (5 bases). The length of the CDR3 is 14 residues. Germline CDR1 and CDR2: MNHEY and SVGAGI. V lost 2 bases and J lost 0, with 8 bases in between. The CDR3 DNA sequence: TGTGCCAGCAGTTACGGCGGGTACTCCTACGAGCAGTACTTC. Translated, it gives CASSYGGYSYEQYF.

This clonotype was observed a few times. The J gene is TRBJ2-7, the V gene TRBV20-1; the D gene could be TRBD1 or TRBD2 (5 bases each). V shed 5 bases and J shed 6 bases, with 23 bases lying between them. CDR1 DFQATT and CDR2 SNEGSKA come from the germline V gene (reference sequence). This CDR3 has 15 amino acids. This chain's CDR3 is CSALPVGRSWSEQYF. CDR3 bases: TGCAGTGCTCTCCCCGTGGGACGAAGCTGGTCCGAGCAGTACTTC.

The CDR3 coding sequence is TGTGCCAGCGGGTCGGACAGCTGGCGGCAGTTCTTC. It codes for CASGSDSWRQFF. This chain connects TRBV6-2 or TRBV6-3 to TRBJ2-1; tentatively, D is TRBD1 (6 bases). The CDR3 runs 12 residues. In germline, CDR1 is MNHEY, CDR2 SVGEGT. V was shortened by 8 bases and J by 12 bases, with 17 bases between the two germline ends.

This clonotype was counted between two and nine times. V and J are TRBV5-1 and TRBJ2-7, with TRBD1 identical over 9 bases. Germline-derived CDR1 and CDR2 are SGHRS and YFSETQ. The CDR3 has 14 amino acids. With V trimmed by 4 bases and J by 6 bases, 8 bases remained unmatched. CDR3 protein: CASSAGQGPSEQYF. In DNA, the CDR3 is TGCGCCAGCAGCGCGGGACAGGGCCCTAGCGAGCAGTACTTC.

The chain is built from TRBV4-2 and TRBJ2-7; perhaps TRBD1 as D (5 bases). From germline, CDR1 is LGHNA and CDR2 YNFKEQ. V lost 1 base, J lost 1 base, and 14 bases lay in between. The length of the CDR3 is 16 residues. The CDR3 nucleotides are TGTGCCAGCAGCCAAGTCGGCCCCCAGGGTTCCTACGAGCAGTACTTC. It yields the protein CASSQVGPQGSYEQYF.

CDR3 in amino acids: CASSSTDRQETQYF. CDR3 nucleotide sequence: TGTGCCAGCAGCTCCACCGACAGACAAGAGACCCAGTACTTC. This chain uses TRBV7-8 with TRBJ2-5, with D possibly matching TRBD1 (5 bases). This CDR3 comprises 14 residues. V lost 4 bases and J 2 bases, leaving 11 bases between the germline ends. CDR1 and CDR2 from the germline V gene are SGHVS and FQNEAQ.

The sample holds many counts of this clonotype. The chain employs TRBV7-2 and TRBJ1-5; D gene unclear. CDR1 and CDR2 from the germline V gene are SGHTA and FQGNSA. Trimming left V 0 bases short and J 6 bases short, with 6 bases between. The CDR3 totals 13 residues. CDR3 nucleotide sequence: TGTGCCAGCAGCTTAGCGCTAGGTCAGCCCCAGCATTTT. It specifies CASSLALGQPQHF.

CDR3 sequence reads: CASSQGRAYEQYF. The CDR3 DNA reads as TGCGCCAGCAGCCAGGGCAGAGCCTACGAGCAGTACTTC. V and J are TRBV4-1 and TRBJ2-7; D is unresolved. Germline V lookup: CDR1 MGHRA, CDR2 YSYEKL. Between the trimmed V and J ends, which lost 3 bases and 2 bases, there was a span of 8 bases. The CDR3 totals 13 residues.

The chain combines TRBV5-1 with TRBJ2-7, with D unclear. The length of the CDR3 is 13 residues. In germline, CDR1 is SGHRS, CDR2 YFSETQ. V was shortened by 0 bases and J by 3 bases, with 7 bases between the two germline ends. The CDR3 DNA sequence: TGCGCCAGCAGCTTGGGGGCTAACTACGAGCAGTACTTC. This encodes CASSLGANYEQYF.

The CDR3 DNA sequence: TGTGCCATCAGTGCGCAAGGGGGTAATAGCAATCAGCCCCAGCATTTT. This sequence encodes CAISAQGGNSNQPQHF. The rearrangement uses TRBV10-3 and TRBJ1-5, with D maybe TRBD1 (6 bases). V shed 4 bases and J shed 0 bases, with 13 bases lying between them. Germline CDR1 is ENHRY and CDR2 is SYGVKD. The CDR3 totals 16 residues.

This clonotype has more than one count but fewer than ten. The gene calls are TRBV5-1 and TRBJ2-6; possibly TRBD1 for D (5 bases). The ends were cut back, 3 bases at V and 0 bases at J, with 7 bases in the middle. This CDR3 region has 15 residues. Germline assignment: CDR1 SGHRS and CDR2 YFSETQ. CDR3 residues: CASSWGYSGANVLTF. CDR3 nucleotide sequence: TGCGCCAGCAGCTGGGGCTACTCTGGGGCCAACGTCCTGACTTTC.

The chain uses TRBV29-1 and TRBJ2-6; TRBD1 matches at 10 bases. Trimming cost V 6 bases and J 4 bases; bases outside gene matches: 9. The CDR3 covers 16 residues. Germline V gene sequence: CDR1 SQVTM, CDR2 ANQGSEA. The CDR3 sequence: CSVEAGTGVGANVLTF. CDR3 in DNA: TGCAGCGTGGAGGCCGGGACAGGGGTCGGGGCCAACGTCCTGACTTTC.

This clonotype was observed at least ten times. This chain uses TRBV5-1 with TRBJ2-1, with unresolved D. The CDR3 is made up of 16 amino acids. V was cut by 0 bases and J by 0 bases, with 10 bases left in between. CDR1 SGHRS and CDR2 YFSETQ come from the germline V gene. CDR3 residues: CASSLGDWNSYNEQFF. CDR3 DNA: TGCGCCAGCAGCTTGGGAGACTGGAACTCCTACAATGAGCAGTTCTTC. Variable domain in full (rest from reference TRBV5-1 and TRBJ2-1): KAGVTQTPRYLIKTRGQQVTLSCSPISGHRSVSWYQQTPGQGLQFLFEYFSETQRNKGNFPGRFSGRQFSNSRSEMNVSTLELGDSALYLCASSLGDWNSYNEQFFGPGTRLTVL.

This clonotype was counted at least ten times. The genes are TRBV20-1 and TRBJ2-1; 7 nucleotides match TRBD1. Germline V gene lookup returns CDR1 DFQATT and CDR2 SNEGSKA (reference sequence). The CDR3 spans 11 residues. Trimming removed 6 bases from V and 8 bases from J; junction bases left unmatched: 4. CDR3 nucleotide sequence: TGCAGTGCACGACAGGGCCATGAGCAGTTCTTC. This gives the protein CSARQGHEQFF.

This clonotype was observed at least ten times. V is TRBV20-1 and J is TRBJ2-7; D assignment may be TRBD1 or TRBD2 (5 bases each). Germline CDR1 is DFQATT and CDR2 is SNEGSKA (reference sequence). The CDR3 covers 13 residues. The germline V and J ends were trimmed by 1 base and 2 bases, with 9 bases remaining between them. The CDR3 DNA is TGCAGTGCTAGAGTAAGGGGAGCCTACGAGCAGTACTTC. Translating it yields CSARVRGAYEQYF.

V usage is TRBV7-9 and J usage is TRBJ1-2; 7 nucleotides line up with TRBD1. This CDR3 has 14 amino acids. Germline CDR1 SEHNR, CDR2 FQNEAQ (reference sequence). J lost 3 bases, V lost 2 bases, and 3 bases had no gene match. In DNA, the CDR3 is TGTGCCAGCAGCTTACGGGACAGAGACTATGGCTACACCTTC. Residues: CASSLRDRDYGYTF.

The chain links TRBV15 to TRBJ2-7, with 10 bases fitting TRBD1. V was clipped by 5 bases and J by 5 bases; unmatched bases: 9. This CDR3 comprises 15 residues. The germline V gene has CDR1 LNHNV and CDR2 YYDKDF (reference sequence). CDR3 coding DNA: TGTGCCACCAGCGGGCGCGTGGGGACAGGGGACGAGCAGTACTTC. This translates into CATSGRVGTGDEQYF.